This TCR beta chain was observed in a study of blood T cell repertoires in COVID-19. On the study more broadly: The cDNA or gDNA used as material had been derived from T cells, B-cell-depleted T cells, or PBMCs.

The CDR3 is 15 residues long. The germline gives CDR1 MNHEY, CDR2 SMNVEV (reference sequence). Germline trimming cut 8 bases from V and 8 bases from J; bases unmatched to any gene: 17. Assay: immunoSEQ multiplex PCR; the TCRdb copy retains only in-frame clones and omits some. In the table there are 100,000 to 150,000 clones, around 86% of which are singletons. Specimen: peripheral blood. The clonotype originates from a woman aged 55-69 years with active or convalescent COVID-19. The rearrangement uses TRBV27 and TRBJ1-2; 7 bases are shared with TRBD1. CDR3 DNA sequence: TGTGCCAGCGGGCCGACAGGGACTCCGAGTTGGGGCTACACCTTC. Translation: CASGPTGTPSWGYTF.